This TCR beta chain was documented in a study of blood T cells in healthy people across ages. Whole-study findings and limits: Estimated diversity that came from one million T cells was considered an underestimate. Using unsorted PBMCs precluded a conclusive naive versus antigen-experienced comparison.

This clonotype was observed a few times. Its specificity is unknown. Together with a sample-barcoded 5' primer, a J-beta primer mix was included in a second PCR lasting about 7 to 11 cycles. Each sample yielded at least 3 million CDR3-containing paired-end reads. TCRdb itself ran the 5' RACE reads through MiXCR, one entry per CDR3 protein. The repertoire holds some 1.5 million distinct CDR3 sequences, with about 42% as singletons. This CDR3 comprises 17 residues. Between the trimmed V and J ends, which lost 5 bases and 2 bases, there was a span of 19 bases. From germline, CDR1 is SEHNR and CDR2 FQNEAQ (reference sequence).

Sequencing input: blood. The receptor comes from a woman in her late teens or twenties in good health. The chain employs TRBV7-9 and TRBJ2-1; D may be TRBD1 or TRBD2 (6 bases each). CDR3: CASSPRGDKRAYNEQFF. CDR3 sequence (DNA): TGTGCCAGCAGCCCTAGGGGGGACAAAAGAGCCTACAATGAGCAGTTCTTC.